This T cell receptor beta chain was sequenced during a study of blood T cell repertoires in COVID-19. Sequenced by immunoSEQ multiplex PCR; TCRdb stores in-frame clones only, minus some. The table has around 70,000 clones, roughly three quarters seen once; the top ten hold about 12%. V was pared by 5 bases and J by 5 bases, with 15 bases of the junction left unmatched. CDR1 MNHNY and CDR2 SVGAGI come from the germline V gene (reference sequence). This CDR3 contains 19 residues. The chain uses TRBV6-6 and TRBJ1-4; the match to TRBD1 covers 12 bases. This TCR was recovered from a human donor in a cohort sampled during active COVID-19. The sequencing input was peripheral blood. In DNA form, the CDR3 reads TGTGCCAGCAGTCACCTAACAACCGGGACAGGGGGCCTCAATGAAAAACTGTTTTTT. This gives the protein CASSHLTTGTGGLNEKLFF.